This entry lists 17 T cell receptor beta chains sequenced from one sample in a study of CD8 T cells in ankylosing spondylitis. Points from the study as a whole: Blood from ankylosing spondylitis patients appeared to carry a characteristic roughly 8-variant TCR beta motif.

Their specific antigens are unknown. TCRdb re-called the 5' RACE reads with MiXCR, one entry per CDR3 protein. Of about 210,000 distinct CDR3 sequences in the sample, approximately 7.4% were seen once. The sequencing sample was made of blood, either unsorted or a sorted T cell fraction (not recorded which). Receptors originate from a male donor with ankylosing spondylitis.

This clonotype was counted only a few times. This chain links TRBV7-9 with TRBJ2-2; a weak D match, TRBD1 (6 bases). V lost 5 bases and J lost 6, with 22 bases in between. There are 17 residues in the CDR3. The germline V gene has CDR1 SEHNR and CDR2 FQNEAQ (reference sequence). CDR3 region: CASSPMWGPERAGELFF. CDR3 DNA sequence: TGTGCCAGCAGCCCCATGTGGGGGCCCGAGCGCGCCGGGGAGCTGTTTTTT.

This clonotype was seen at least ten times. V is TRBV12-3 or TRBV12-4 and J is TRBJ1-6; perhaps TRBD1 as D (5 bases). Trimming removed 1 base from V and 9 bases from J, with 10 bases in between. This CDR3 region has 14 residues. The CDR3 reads CASSLGSGASPLHF. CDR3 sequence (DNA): TGTGCCAGCAGTTTAGGGTCCGGGGCTTCACCCCTCCACTTT.

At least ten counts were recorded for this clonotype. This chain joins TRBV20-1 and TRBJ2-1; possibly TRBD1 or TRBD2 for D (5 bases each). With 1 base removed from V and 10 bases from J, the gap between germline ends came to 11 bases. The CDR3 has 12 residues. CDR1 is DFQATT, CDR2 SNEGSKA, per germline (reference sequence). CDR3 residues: CSARVGTREQFF. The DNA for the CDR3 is TGCAGTGCTAGAGTGGGGACCCGCGAGCAGTTCTTC.

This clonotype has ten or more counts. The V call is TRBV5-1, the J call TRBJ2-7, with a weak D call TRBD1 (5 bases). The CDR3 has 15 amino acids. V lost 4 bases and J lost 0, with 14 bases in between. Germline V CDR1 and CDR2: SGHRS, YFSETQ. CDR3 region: CASSDRQFLSYEQYF. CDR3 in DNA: TGCGCCAGCAGCGATAGACAGTTCCTCTCCTACGAGCAGTACTTC.

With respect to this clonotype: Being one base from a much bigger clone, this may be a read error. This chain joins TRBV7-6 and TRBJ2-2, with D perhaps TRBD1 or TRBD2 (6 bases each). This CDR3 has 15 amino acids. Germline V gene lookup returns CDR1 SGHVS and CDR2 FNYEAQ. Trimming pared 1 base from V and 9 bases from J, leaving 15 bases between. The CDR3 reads CASSLVWGAGRELFF. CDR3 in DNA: TGTGCCAGCAGCTTAGTGTGGGGGGCCGGCAGGGAGCTGTTTTTT. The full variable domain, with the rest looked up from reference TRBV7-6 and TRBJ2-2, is GAGVSQSPRYKVTKRGQDVALRCDPISGHVSLYWYRQALGQGPEFLTYFNYEAQQDKSGLPNDRFSAERPEGSISTLTIQRTEQRDSAMYRCASSLVWGAGRELFFGEGSRLTVL.

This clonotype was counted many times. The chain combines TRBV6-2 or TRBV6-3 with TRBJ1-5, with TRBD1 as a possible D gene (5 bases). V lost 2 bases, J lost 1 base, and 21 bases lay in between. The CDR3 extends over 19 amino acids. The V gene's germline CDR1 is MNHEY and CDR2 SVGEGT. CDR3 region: CASSYRDRPSLGSNQPQHF. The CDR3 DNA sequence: TGTGCCAGCAGTTACCGGGACCGACCAAGCCTAGGGAGCAATCAGCCCCAGCATTTT.

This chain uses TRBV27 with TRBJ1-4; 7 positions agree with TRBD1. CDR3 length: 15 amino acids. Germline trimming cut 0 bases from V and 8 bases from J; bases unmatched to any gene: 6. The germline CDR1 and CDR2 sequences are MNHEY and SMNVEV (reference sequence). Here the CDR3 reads CASSLSITGAEKLFF. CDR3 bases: TGTGCCAGCAGTTTATCGATTACAGGGGCCGAAAAACTGTTTTTT.

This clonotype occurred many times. In nucleotides, the CDR3 is TGTGCCAGCAGTAAAGCGGGGGCCACCTCCTACAATGAGCAGTTCTTC. Protein: CASSKAGATSYNEQFF. V gene TRBV27 combines with J gene TRBJ2-1; 8 bases line up with TRBD2. The CDR3 totals 16 residues. CDR1 and CDR2 (germline): MNHEY, SMNVEV (reference sequence). Trimming took 5 bases from V and 0 from J; bases not matched to a gene: 6.

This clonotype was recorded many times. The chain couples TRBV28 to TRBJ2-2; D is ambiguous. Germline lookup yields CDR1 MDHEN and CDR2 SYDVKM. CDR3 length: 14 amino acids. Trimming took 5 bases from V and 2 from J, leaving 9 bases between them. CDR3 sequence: CASSDDTNTGELFF. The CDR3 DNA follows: TGTGCCAGCAGTGATGACACAAACACCGGGGAGCTGTTTTTT.

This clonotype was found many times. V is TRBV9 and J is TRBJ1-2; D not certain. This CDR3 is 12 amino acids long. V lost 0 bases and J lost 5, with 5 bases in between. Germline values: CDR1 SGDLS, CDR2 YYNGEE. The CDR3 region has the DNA TGTGCCAGCAGCGTAGATGGGTATGGCTACACCTTC. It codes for CASSVDGYGYTF.

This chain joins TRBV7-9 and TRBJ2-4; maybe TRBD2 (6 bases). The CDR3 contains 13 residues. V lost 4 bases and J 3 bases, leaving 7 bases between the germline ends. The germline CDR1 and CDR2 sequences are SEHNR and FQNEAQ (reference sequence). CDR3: CASSSGLKNIQYF. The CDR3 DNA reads TGTGCCAGCAGCTCGGGACTCAAAAACATTCAGTACTTC.

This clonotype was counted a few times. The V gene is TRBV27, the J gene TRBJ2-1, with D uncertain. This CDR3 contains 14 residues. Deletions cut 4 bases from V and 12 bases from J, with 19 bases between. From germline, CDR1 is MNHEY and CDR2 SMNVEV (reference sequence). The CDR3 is CASSSSLLLATQFF. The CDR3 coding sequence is TGTGCCAGCAGTTCAAGCCTCCTCCTGGCGACGCAGTTCTTC.

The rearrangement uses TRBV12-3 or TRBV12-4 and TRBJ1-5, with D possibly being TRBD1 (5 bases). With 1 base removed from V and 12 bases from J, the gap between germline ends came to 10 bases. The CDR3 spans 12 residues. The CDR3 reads CASSLVGGNQHF. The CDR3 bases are TGTGCCAGCAGTTTAGTGGGGGGGAACCAGCATTTT.

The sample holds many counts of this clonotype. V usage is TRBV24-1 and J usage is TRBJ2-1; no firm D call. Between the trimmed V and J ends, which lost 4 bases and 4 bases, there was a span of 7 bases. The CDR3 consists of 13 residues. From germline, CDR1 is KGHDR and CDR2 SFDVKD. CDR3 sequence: CATSDPLYNEQFF. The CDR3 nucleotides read TGTGCCACCAGTGACCCCCTGTACAATGAGCAGTTCTTC.

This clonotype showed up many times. CDR3 region: CASRPQPGQGHEQYF. The CDR3 nucleotides read TGTGCCAGTAGACCTCAACCGGGACAGGGCCACGAGCAGTACTTC. The genes are TRBV19 and TRBJ2-7; 9 bases are shared with TRBD1. Germline CDR1 reads LNHDA; CDR2 reads SQIVND (reference sequence). V lost 6 bases to trimming and J lost 5 bases; unmatched junction nucleotides: 11. CDR3 length: 15 residues.

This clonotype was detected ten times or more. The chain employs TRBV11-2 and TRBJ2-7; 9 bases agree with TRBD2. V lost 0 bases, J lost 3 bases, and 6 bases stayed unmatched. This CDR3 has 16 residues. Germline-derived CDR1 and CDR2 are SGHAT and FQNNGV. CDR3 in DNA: TGTGCCAGCAGCTTAGATAGAGTAGCGGGGGTCTACGAGCAGTACTTC. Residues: CASSLDRVAGVYEQYF.

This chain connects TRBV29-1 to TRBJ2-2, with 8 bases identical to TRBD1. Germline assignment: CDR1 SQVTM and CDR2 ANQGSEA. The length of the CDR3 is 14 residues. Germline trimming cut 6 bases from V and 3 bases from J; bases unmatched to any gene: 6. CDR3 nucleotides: TGCAGCGTCTGGACAGGGACGTACACCGGGGAGCTGTTTTTT. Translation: CSVWTGTYTGELFF.